This T cell receptor (beta chain) was identified during a study of T cell responses to AZD1222 COVID-19 vaccine. A remark on this clone: The antigen remains unidentified.

Assay: immunoSEQ multiplex PCR; the TCRdb copy retains only in-frame clones and omits some. Here the sample spans roughly 120,000 clones, around 89% being singletons. CDR3 size: 14 residues. V trimming: 0 bases; J trimming: 5 bases; junction bases outside the gene matches: 0. CDR1 and CDR2 (germline): SGHRS, YFSETQ. Whole-study results and caveats: Donors, mostly white British, included more females; clonal diversity was possibly underestimated.

Sequenced here: peripheral blood, sampled on day 0 of AZD1222 vaccination. This TCR was recovered from an adult in good health. The rearrangement uses TRBV5-1 and TRBJ2-2; 8 positions agree with TRBD1. This CDR3 is CASSLGTGTGELFF. The CDR3 region has the DNA TGCGCCAGCAGCTTGGGGACAGGGACCGGGGAGCTGTTTTTT.